These 10 T cell receptor beta chains originate from one sample sequenced in a study of cytomegalovirus exposure and HLA in healthy donors. The PCR made use of 60 Vbeta and 13 Jbeta primers. Method: immunoSEQ multiplex PCR; TCRdb's copy keeps in-frame clones and lacks some. The top ten clones hold about 3.7% of a sample with about 150,000 clones, roughly 80% of them seen once. Sequenced input: PBMCs. These TCRs come from a human donor in good health.

CDR3 sequence: CASSLATGTGAYEQYF. The DNA of the CDR3 is TGCGCCAGCAGCTTGGCAACCGGGACAGGGGCCTACGAGCAGTACTTC. The chain is built from TRBV5-1 and TRBJ2-7, with 10 bases aligning to TRBD1. CDR3 length: 16 amino acids. V shed 0 bases, J shed 2 bases, and the junction held 5 bases outside the gene matches. Germline V gene lookup returns CDR1 SGHRS and CDR2 YFSETQ.

This chain links TRBV30 with TRBJ1-1; 8 bases align to TRBD1. The germline V gene encodes CDR1 GTSNPN and CDR2 SVGIG (reference sequence). The CDR3 is 14 amino acids. V was pared by 5 bases and J by 6 bases, with 11 bases of the junction left unmatched. CDR3 nucleotide sequence: TGTGCCTGGGGGCTAGGACAGGGTAACCCTGAAGCTTTCTTT. It yields the protein CAWGLGQGNPEAFF. The entire variable domain, with the rest obtained from reference TRBV30 and TRBJ1-1, is as follows: SQTIHQWPATLVQPVGSPLSLECTVEGTSNPNLYWYRQAAGRGLQLLFYSVGIGQISSEVPQNLSASRPQDRQFILSSKKLLLSDSGFYLCAWGLGQGNPEAFFGQGTRLTVV.

The gene calls are TRBV6-5 and TRBJ2-4, with 10 bases fitting TRBD1. This CDR3 is built from 14 residues. Trimming removed 10 bases from V and 10 bases from J; junction bases left unmatched: 13. The germline gives CDR1 MNHEY, CDR2 SVGAGI. CDR3 nucleotides: TGTGCCACCGCACAGCGGGACAGGGGTGGAATTCAGTACTTC. Amino acid sequence: CATAQRDRGGIQYF.

This chain links TRBV28 with TRBJ1-2, with 11 bases matching TRBD1. The length of the CDR3 is 16 residues. J was trimmed by 2 bases and V by 7 bases; bases with no gene match: 9. In germline, CDR1 is MDHEN, CDR2 SYDVKM. In DNA form, the CDR3 reads TGTGCCAGCAATATCGGGGACAGGGGGTACAACTATGGCTACACCTTC. Amino acids: CASNIGDRGYNYGYTF.

The chain uses TRBV6-5 and TRBJ2-5; D might be TRBD2 (6 bases). The CDR3 totals 12 residues. In germline, CDR1 is MNHEY, CDR2 SVGAGI. V dropped 6 bases and J dropped 5 bases, with 10 bases sitting between them. CDR3 region: CASSQGRETQYF. DNA of the CDR3: TGTGCCAGCAGCCAAGGGAGGGAGACCCAGTACTTC.

V and J are TRBV11-2 and TRBJ2-5, with TRBD1 identical over 8 bases. The length of the CDR3 is 15 residues. After removal of 5 bases from V and 4 bases from J, the junction contained 9 bases not matched to a gene. Per germline, CDR1 SGHAT and CDR2 FQNNGV. The CDR3 bases are TGTGCCAGCAGCATTACTATTACAGGGGGAGAGACCCAGTACTTC. Translating gives CASSITITGGETQYF. The variable domain in full, with the rest retrieved from reference TRBV11-2 and TRBJ2-5, is EAGVAQSPRYKIIEKRQSVAFWCNPISGHATLYWYQQILGQGPKLLIQFQNNGVVDDSQLPKDRFSAERLKGVDSTLKIQPAKLEDSAVYLCASSITITGGETQYFGPGTRLLVL.

This clone was detected only once. V usage is TRBV7-9 and J usage is TRBJ2-1; the match to TRBD2 covers 10 bases. With V trimmed by 5 bases and J by 6 bases, 7 bases remained unmatched. The V gene's germline CDR1 is SEHNR and CDR2 FQNEAQ (reference sequence). This CDR3 spans 15 amino acids. This CDR3 is CASSRYSGGINEQFF. The CDR3 DNA follows: TGTGCCAGCAGCCGATATAGCGGGGGGATCAATGAGCAGTTCTTC.

About this clone: An end of the junction differs from the germline gene, which may be a read error. CDR3 nucleotides: TGTTCCAGCAGCGGAGGACAGGCGTATGGCTACACCTTC. It encodes CSSSGGQAYGYTF. The chain uses TRBV7-9 and TRBJ1-2; the match to TRBD1 covers 7 bases. The CDR3 runs 13 residues. Germline CDR1 and CDR2: SEHNR and FQNEAQ (reference sequence). Variable domain in full (rest from reference TRBV7-9 and TRBJ1-2): DTGVSQNPRHKITKRGQNVTFRCDPISEHNRLYWYRQTLGQGPEFLTYFQNEAQLEKSRLLSDRFSAERPKGSFSTLEIQRTEQGDSAMYLCSSSGGQAYGYTFGSGTRLTVV.

The rearrangement links TRBV9 to TRBJ1-1, with D perhaps TRBD1 (6 bases). The CDR3 has 15 residues. Germline V CDR1 and CDR2: SGDLS, YYNGEE. V dropped 3 bases and J dropped 3 bases, with 15 bases sitting between them. The CDR3 sequence is CASSGATGSYTEAFF. For the CDR3, the DNA is TGTGCCAGCAGCGGCGCGACAGGCTCCTACACTGAAGCTTTCTTT.

This chain joins TRBV13 and TRBJ1-4; D remains ambiguous. CDR1 is PRHDT, CDR2 FYEKMQ, per germline (reference sequence). The CDR3 consists of 15 residues. Between the trimmed V and J ends, which lost 3 bases and 4 bases, there was a span of 12 bases. CDR3 sequence (DNA): TGTGCCAGCAGCTTCTCAGGAACTCTTAATGAAAAACTGTTTTTT. Translating it yields CASSFSGTLNEKLFF.